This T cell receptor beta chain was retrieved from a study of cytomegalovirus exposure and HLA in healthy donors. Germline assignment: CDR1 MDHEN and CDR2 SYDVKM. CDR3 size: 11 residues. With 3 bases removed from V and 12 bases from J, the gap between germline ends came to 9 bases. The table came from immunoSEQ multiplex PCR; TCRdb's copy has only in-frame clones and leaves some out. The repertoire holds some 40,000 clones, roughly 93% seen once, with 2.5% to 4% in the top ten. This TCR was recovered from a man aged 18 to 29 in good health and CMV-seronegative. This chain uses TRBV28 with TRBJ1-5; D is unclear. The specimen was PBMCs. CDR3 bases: TGTGCCAGCAGTTTGTCAGTCGTCCAGCATTTT. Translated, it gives CASSLSVVQHF.